This T cell receptor beta chain was identified during a study of blood T cells in healthy people across ages. Points from the study as a whole: In long-lived donors, naive CD4+ cell counts and diversity exceeded those of aged donors.

A sample-barcoded 5' primer and a J-beta primer mix were used in a second PCR of about 7 to 11 cycles. TCRdb redid the calling of the 5' RACE reads with MiXCR, one entry per CDR3 protein. The repertoire holds about 1.4 million distinct CDR3 sequences, with around 59% as singletons. In the case of this clonotype: Its matching antigen is unknown.

This receptor was taken from a man younger than 35 in good health. What was sequenced was blood.

The CDR3 loop is CASSPSGTSGPVQYF. CDR3 in DNA: TGTGCCAGCAGCCCGAGCGGGACCTCAGGTCCCGTTCAGTACTTC. This chain joins TRBV7-2 and TRBJ2-4; TRBD2 matches at 7 bases. Trimming cost V 5 bases and J 11 bases; bases outside gene matches: 15. Germline CDR1 is SGHTA and CDR2 is FQGNSA. The CDR3 covers 15 residues.